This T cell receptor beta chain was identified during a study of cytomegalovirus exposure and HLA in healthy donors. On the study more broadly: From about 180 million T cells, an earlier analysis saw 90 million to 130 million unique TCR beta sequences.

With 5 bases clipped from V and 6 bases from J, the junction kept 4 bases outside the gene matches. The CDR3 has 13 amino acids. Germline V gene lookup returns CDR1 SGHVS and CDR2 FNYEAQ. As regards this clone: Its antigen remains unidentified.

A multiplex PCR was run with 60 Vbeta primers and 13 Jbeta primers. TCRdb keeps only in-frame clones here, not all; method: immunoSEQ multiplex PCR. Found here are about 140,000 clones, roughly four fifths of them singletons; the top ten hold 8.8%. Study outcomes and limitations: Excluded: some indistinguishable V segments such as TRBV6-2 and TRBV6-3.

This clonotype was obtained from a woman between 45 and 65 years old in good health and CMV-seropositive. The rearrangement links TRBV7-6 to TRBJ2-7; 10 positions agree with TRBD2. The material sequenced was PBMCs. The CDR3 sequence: CASSPGLAVEQYF. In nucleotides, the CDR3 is TGTGCCAGCAGCCCCGGACTAGCGGTCGAGCAGTACTTC.